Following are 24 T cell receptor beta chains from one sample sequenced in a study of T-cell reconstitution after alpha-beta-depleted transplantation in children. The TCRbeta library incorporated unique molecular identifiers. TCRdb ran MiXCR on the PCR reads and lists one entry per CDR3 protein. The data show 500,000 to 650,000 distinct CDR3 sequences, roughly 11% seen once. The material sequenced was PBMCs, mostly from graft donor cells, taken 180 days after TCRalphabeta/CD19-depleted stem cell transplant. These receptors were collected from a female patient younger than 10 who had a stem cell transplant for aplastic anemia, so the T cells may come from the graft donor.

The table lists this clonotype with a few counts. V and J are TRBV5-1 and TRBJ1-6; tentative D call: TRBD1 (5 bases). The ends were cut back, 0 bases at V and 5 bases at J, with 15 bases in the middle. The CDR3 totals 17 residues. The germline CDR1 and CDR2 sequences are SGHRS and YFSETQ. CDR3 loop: CASSLVGWGLDNSPLHF. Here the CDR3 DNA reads TGCGCCAGCAGCTTGGTGGGTTGGGGGTTGGATAATTCACCCCTCCACTTT.

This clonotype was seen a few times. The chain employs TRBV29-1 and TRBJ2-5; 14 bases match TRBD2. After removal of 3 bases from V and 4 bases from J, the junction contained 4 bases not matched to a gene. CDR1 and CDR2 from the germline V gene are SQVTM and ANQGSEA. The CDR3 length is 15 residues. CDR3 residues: CSVDRGLAGGETQYF. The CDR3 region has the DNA TGCAGCGTTGATCGCGGACTAGCGGGAGGAGAGACCCAGTACTTC.

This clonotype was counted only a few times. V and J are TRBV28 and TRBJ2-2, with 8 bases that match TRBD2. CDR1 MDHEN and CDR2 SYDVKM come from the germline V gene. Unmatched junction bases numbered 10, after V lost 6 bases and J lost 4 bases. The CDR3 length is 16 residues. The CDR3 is CASSVIAGSGTGELFF. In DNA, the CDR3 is TGTGCCAGCAGCGTAATAGCGGGAAGTGGCACCGGGGAGCTGTTTTTT.

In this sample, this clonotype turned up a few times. CDR3 amino acids: CASSLRGATGANVLTF. For the CDR3, the DNA is TGTGCCAGCAGTTTGAGGGGGGCGACTGGGGCCAACGTCCTGACTTTC. J is TRBJ2-6 and V is TRBV28; D may be TRBD1 or TRBD2 (6 bases each). Trimming removed 3 bases from V and 2 bases from J, with 11 bases in between. In germline, CDR1 is MDHEN, CDR2 SYDVKM. CDR3 length equals 16 residues.

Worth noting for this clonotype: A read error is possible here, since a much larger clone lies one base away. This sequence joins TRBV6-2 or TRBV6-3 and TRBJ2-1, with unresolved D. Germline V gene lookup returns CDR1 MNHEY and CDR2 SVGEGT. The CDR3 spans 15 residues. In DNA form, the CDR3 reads TGTGCCAGCAGTTACTCGAAACGACGGTACAATGACCAGTTCTTC. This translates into CASSYSKRRYNDQFF.

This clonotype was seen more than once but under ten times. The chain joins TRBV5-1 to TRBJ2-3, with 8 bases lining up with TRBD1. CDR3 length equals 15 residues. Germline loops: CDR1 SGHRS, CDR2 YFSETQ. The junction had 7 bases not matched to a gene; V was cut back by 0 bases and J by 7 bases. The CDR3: CASSLAAGGGNTQYF. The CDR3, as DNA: TGCGCCAGCAGCTTGGCGGCAGGGGGCGGTAATACGCAGTATTTT. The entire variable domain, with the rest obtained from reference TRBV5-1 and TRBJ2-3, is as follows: KAGVTQTPRYLIKTRGQQVTLSCSPISGHRSVSWYQQTPGQGLQFLFEYFSETQRNKGNFPGRFSGRQFSNSRSEMNVSTLELGDSALYLCASSLAAGGGNTQYFGPGTRLTVL.

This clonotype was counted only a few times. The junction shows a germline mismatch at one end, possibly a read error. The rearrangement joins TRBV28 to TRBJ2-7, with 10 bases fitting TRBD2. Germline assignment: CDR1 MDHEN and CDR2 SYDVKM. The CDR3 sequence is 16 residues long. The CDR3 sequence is CASSSNLEGLAQNPPF. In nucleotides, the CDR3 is TGTGCCAGCAGTTCGAACCTCGAGGGACTAGCGCAAAACCCGCCCTTC.

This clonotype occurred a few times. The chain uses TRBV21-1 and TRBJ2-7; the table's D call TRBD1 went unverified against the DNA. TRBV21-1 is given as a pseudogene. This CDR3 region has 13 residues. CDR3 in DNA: TGTGCCAGCAGAAAGGGGGGGCTGGACGAGCAGTACGTC. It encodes CASRKGGLDEQYV.

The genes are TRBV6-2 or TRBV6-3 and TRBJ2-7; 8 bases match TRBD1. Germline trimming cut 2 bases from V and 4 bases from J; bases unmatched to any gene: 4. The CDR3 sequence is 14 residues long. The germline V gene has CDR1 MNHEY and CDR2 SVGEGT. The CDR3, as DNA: TGTGCCAGCAGTTACGGCAGGGGGCCTTACGAGCAGTACGTC. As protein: CASSYGRGPYEQYV.

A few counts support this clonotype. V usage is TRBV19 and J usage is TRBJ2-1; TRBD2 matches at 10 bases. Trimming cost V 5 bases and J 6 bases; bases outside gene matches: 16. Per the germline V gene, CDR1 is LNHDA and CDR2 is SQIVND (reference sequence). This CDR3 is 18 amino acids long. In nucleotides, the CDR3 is TGTGCCAGTAGTGGTGTGGGGGCTAGCGGGAGTAGGAGCAATGAGCAGTTCTTC. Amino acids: CASSGVGASGSRSNEQFF.

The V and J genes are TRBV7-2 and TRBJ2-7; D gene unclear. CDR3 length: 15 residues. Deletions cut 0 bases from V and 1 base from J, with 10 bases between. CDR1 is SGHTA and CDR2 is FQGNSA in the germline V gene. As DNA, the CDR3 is TGTGCCAGCAGCTTAGCGGCCAGCGTTTCCTACGAGCAGTACGTC. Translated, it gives CASSLAASVSYEQYV.

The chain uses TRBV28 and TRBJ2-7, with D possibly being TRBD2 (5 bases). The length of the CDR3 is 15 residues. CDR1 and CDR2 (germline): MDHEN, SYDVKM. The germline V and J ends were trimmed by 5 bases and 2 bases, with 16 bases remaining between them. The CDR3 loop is CASSPAGVKAYEQYF. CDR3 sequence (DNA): TGTGCCAGCAGTCCCGCCGGGGTAAAGGCCTACGAGCAGTACTTC.

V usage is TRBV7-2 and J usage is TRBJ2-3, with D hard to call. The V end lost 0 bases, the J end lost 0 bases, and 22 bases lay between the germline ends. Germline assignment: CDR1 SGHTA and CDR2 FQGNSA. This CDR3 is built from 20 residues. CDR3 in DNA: TGTGCCAGCAGCTTAGCACCAACCCTCGAATTATGGCTCAGCACAGATACGCAGTATTTT. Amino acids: CASSLAPTLELWLSTDTQYF.

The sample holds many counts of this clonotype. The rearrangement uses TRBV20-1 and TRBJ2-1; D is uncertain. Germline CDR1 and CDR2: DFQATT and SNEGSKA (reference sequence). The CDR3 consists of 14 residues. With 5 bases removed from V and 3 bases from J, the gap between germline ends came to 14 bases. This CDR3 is CSAALLVGYNEQFF. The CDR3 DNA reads TGCAGTGCTGCCCTCTTAGTAGGCTACAATGAGCAGTTCTTC.

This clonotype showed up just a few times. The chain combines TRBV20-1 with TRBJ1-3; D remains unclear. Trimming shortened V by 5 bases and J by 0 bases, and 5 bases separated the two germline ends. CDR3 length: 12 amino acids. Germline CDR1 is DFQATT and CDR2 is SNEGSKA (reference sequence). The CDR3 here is CSAFNSGNTIYF. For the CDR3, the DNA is TGCAGTGCTTTCAACTCTGGAAACACCATATATTTT.

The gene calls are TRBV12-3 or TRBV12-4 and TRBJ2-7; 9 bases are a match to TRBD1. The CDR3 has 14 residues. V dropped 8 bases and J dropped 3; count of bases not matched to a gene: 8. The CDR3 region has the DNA TGTGCCAGCGCCGGAGGACAGGGGCACTACGAGCAGTACTTC. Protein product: CASAGGQGHYEQYF.

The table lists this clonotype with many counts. The CDR3 DNA sequence: TGTGCCAGCTCTTCGGGGGGGCGGACCTACAATGAGCAGTTCTTC. This gives the protein CASSSGGRTYNEQFF. This chain links TRBV18 with TRBJ2-1; 8 nucleotides align to TRBD2. Germline assignment: CDR1 KGHSH and CDR2 LQKENI. This CDR3 region has 15 residues. With 6 bases clipped from V and 2 bases from J, the junction kept 6 bases outside the gene matches.

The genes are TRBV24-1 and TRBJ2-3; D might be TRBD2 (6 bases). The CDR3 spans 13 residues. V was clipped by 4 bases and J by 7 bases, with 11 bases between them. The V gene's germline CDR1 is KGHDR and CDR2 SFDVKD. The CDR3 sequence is CATSELAGHTQYF. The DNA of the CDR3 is TGTGCCACCAGTGAGTTGGCGGGACATACGCAGTATTTT.

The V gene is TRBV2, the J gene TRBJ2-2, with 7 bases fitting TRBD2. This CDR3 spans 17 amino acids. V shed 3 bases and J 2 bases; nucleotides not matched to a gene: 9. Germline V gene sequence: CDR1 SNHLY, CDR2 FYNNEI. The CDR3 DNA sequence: TGTGCCAGCAGTGAGAGGCTTGGGGGGGAAAACACCGGGGAGCTGTTTTTT. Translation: CASSERLGGENTGELFF.

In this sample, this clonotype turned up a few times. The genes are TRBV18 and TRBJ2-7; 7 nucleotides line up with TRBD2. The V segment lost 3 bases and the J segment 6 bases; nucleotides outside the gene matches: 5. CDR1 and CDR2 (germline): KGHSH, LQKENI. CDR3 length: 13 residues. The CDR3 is CASSPGLDGEQYF. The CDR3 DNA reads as TGTGCCAGCTCACCCGGACTAGATGGCGAGCAGTACTTC.

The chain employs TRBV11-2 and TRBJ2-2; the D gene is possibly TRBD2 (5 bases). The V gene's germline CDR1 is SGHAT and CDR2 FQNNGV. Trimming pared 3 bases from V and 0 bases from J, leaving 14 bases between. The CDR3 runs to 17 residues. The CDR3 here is CASSFINRTPNTGELFF. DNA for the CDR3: TGTGCCAGCAGCTTCATCAACCGGACTCCGAACACCGGGGAGCTGTTTTTT.

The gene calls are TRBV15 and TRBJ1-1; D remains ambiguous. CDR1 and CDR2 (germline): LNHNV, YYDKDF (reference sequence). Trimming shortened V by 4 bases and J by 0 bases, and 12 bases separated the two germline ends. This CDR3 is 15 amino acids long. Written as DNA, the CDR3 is TGTGCCACCAGCAAAGGTGGGCAGGTGAACACTGAAGCTTTCTTT. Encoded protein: CATSKGGQVNTEAFF.

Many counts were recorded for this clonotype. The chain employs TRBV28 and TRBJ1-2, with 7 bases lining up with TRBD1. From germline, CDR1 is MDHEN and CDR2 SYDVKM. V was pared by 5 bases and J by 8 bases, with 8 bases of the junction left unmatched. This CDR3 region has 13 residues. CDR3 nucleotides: TGTGCCAGCAGTCTTACAGGGGACCGGGGCTACACCTTC. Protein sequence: CASSLTGDRGYTF.

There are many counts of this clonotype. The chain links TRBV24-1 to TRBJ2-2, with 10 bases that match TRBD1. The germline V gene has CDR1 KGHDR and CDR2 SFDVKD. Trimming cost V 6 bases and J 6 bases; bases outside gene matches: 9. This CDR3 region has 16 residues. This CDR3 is CATSLGGTGDAGELFF. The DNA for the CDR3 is TGTGCCACCAGTCTCGGGGGGACAGGGGACGCCGGGGAGCTGTTTTTT.